One sample yielded the 9 T cell receptor beta chains listed below, sequenced in a study of OX40 agonist ivuxolimab in advanced cancers. The repertoire was sequenced with immunoSEQ multiplex PCR; TCRdb's copy has only in-frame clones and lacks some. The sample includes 55,000 to 90,000 clones, approximately 86% of them seen just once. Source: CD4+ or CD8+ T cells sorted from blood, taken in a trial of the OX40 agonist ivuxolimab. The source of these receptors is an adult with an advanced solid tumor such as melanoma, head and neck, liver or kidney cancer.

This clone was detected only once. The CDR3 is CASSFSGGGETQYF. DNA of the CDR3: TGTGCCAGCAGCTTTAGCGGGGGCGGAGAGACCCAGTACTTC. The chain uses TRBV7-9 and TRBJ2-5, with 9 bases identical to TRBD2. V shed 3 bases and J 4 bases; nucleotides not matched to a gene: 3. The germline V gene encodes CDR1 SEHNR and CDR2 FQNEAQ (reference sequence). The CDR3 loop spans 14 amino acids.

This chain links TRBV7-3 with TRBJ2-1; D gene unclear. The CDR3 contains 15 residues. In germline, CDR1 is SGHTA, CDR2 FQGTGA. V shed 2 bases and J shed 0 bases, with 8 bases lying between them. CDR3 sequence: CASSLEWRSYNEQFF. CDR3 in DNA: TGTGCCAGCAGCTTAGAGTGGCGCTCCTACAATGAGCAGTTCTTC.

The chain recombines TRBV4-3 with TRBJ1-3; 8 nucleotides agree with TRBD1. Germline CDR1 reads LGHNA; CDR2 reads YSLEER. Trimming at V came to 0 bases and at J to 2 bases, leaving 0 bases not matched to a gene. The CDR3 extends over 15 amino acids. DNA for the CDR3: TGCGCCAGCAGCCAAGAGGACAGGGCTGGAAACACCATATATTTT. Amino acid sequence: CASSQEDRAGNTIYF.

This sequence joins TRBV18 and TRBJ2-7, with no clear D. Trimming shortened V by 0 bases and J by 2 bases, and 5 bases separated the two germline ends. CDR3 length: 13 residues. The germline V gene encodes CDR1 KGHSH and CDR2 LQKENI. CDR3 in amino acids: CASSPPGTYEQYF. DNA of the CDR3: TGTGCCAGCTCACCACCAGGTACCTACGAGCAGTACTTC.

The chain employs TRBV5-1 and TRBJ2-7; D may be TRBD2 (6 bases). The CDR3 has 14 amino acids. Germline-derived CDR1 and CDR2 are SGHRS and YFSETQ. Trimming left V 4 bases short and J 2 bases short, with 13 bases between. The CDR3 DNA is TGCGCCAGCAGCGTCGGGAGTGCCACCTACGAGCAGTACTTC. The encoded protein is CASSVGSATYEQYF.

The chain carries TRBV7-9 and TRBJ2-7; 9 bases are shared with TRBD1. Germline loops: CDR1 SEHNR, CDR2 FQNEAQ (reference sequence). The V gene end was trimmed by 6 bases and the J gene end by 5 bases; junction bases not matched to a gene: 14. The CDR3 covers 16 residues. The CDR3 nucleotides read TGTGCCAGCAGGGTTTTGCTCCCGGGACAGGGCCACGAGCAGTACTTC. It codes for CASRVLLPGQGHEQYF.

J is TRBJ2-2 and V is TRBV5-6; D not certain. This CDR3 region has 15 residues. Germline CDR1 SGHDT, CDR2 YYEEEE. The V and J ends lost 1 base and 4 bases respectively, with 11 bases between them. DNA of the CDR3: TGTGCCAGCAGCTTGAAAGGCCAGCGCACCGGGGAGCTGTTTTTT. Translated, it gives CASSLKGQRTGELFF.

This chain connects TRBV2 to TRBJ1-6; D gene ambiguous. The CDR3 contains 13 residues. The V end lost 0 bases, the J end lost 10 bases, and 7 bases lay between the germline ends. Germline CDR1 reads SNHLY; CDR2 reads FYNNEI. CDR3 in amino acids: CASSEAPQSPLHF. The CDR3, as DNA: TGTGCCAGCAGTGAAGCGCCTCAGTCACCCCTCCACTTT.

The gene calls are TRBV10-3 and TRBJ2-7; 7 nucleotides line up with TRBD1. Germline CDR1 ENHRY, CDR2 SYGVKD. This CDR3 contains 16 residues. Germline trimming cut 3 bases from V and 0 bases from J; bases unmatched to any gene: 8. CDR3: CAISERPGGSSYEQYF. In nucleotides, the CDR3 is TGTGCCATCAGTGAAAGACCAGGGGGAAGCTCCTACGAGCAGTACTTC.